This TCR beta chain was found in a study of T cells in Graves' hyperthyroidism and ophthalmopathy. The ends were cut back, 7 bases at V and 1 base at J, with 20 bases in the middle. The germline V gene encodes CDR1 LNHDA and CDR2 SQIVND (reference sequence). The CDR3 sequence is 18 residues long. Amplified regions were TCR beta CDR3 sequences from RNA transcripts. Initially, a first-round RT-PCR of the TCR CDR3 employed the HTBI primer set. One entry per CDR3 protein results from TCRdb running MiXCR on the multiplex PCR reads. The sample contains around 800,000 distinct CDR3 sequences, around 38% of which appear only once.

The sequenced sample was blood. V gene TRBV19 combines with J gene TRBJ2-6; D may correspond to TRBD1 or TRBD2 (5 bases each). The receptor was derived from a man between 18 and 29 years old with Graves' hyperthyroidism. In DNA, the CDR3 is TGTGCCAGTACCCTCCGAGGGGCAGGCCTATCTGGGGCCAACGTCCTGACTTTC. Amino acids: CASTLRGAGLSGANVLTF. The full variable domain, with the rest looked up from reference TRBV19 and TRBJ2-6, is DGGITQSPKYLFRKEGQNVTLSCEQNLNHDAMYWYRQDPGQGLRLIYYSQIVNDFQKGDIAEGYSVSREKKESFPLTVTSAQKNPTAFYLCASTLRGAGLSGANVLTFGAGSRLTVL.